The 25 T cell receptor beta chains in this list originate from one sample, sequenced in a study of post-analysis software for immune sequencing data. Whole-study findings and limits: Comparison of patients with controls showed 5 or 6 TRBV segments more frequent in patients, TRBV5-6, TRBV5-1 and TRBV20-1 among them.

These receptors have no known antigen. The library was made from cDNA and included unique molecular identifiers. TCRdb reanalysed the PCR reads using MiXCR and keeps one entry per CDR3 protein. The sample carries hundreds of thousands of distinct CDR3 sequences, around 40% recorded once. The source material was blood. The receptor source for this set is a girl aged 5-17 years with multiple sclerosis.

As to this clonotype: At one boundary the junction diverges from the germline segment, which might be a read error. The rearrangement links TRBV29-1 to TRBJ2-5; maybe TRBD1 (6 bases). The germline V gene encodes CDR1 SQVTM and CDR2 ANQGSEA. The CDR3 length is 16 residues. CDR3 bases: TGCAGCGCTGAAGATGGCGCGTCAGGGGCTGGGGAGACCCAGTACTTC. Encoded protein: CSAEDGASGAGETQYF. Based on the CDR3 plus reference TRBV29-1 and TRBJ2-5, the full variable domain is SAVISQKPSRDICQRGTSLTIQCQVDSQVTMMFWYRQQPGQSLTLIATANQGSEATYESGFVIDKFPISRPNLTFSTLTVSNMSPEDSSIYLCSAEDGASGAGETQYFGPGTRLLVL.

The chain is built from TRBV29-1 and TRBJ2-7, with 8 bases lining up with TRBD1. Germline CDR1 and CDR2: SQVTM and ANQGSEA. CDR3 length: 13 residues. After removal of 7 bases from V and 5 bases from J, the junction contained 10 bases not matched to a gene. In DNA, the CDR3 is TGCAGCGCTAGAAGGGACAGGCGCCACGAGCAGTACTTC. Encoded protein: CSARRDRRHEQYF.

CDR3 in DNA: TGCGCCACCATGCTCTTCGGACTAGCGGGAGATGAGATAACAGATACGCAGTATTTT. It yields the protein CATMLFGLAGDEITDTQYF. The chain couples TRBV10-1 to TRBJ2-3; 13 bases line up with TRBD2. From germline, CDR1 is WNHNN and CDR2 SYGVQD (reference sequence). The V gene end was trimmed by 10 bases and the J gene end by 3 bases; junction bases not matched to a gene: 19. CDR3 size: 19 residues.

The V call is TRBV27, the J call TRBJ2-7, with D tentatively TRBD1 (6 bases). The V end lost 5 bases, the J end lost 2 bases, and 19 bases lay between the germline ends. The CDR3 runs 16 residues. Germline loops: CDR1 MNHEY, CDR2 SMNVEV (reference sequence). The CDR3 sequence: CASSRSGADFTYEQYF. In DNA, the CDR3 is TGTGCCAGCAGTCGGTCAGGGGCCGATTTTACCTACGAGCAGTACTTC.

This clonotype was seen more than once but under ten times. The CDR3 DNA is TGTGCCAGCAGCCCGGGACAGGTAAAAGTGCAGTACTTC. Its translation: CASSPGQVKVQYF. The rearrangement joins TRBV7-9 to TRBJ2-7; 8 nucleotides match TRBD1. Germline trimming cut 5 bases from V and 9 bases from J; bases unmatched to any gene: 9. CDR1 and CDR2 from the germline V gene are SEHNR and FQNEAQ (reference sequence). The CDR3 loop spans 13 amino acids.

CDR3 nucleotide sequence: TGTGCCAGCAGTCCCCGGACAGGTTGGGGGAGCCGAGGAGAGACCCAGTACTTC. It is translated as CASSPRTGWGSRGETQYF. The chain joins TRBV27 to TRBJ2-5; TRBD1 agrees at 7 bases. V lost 5 bases to trimming and J lost 4 bases; unmatched junction nucleotides: 19. Per the germline V gene, CDR1 is MNHEY and CDR2 is SMNVEV (reference sequence). CDR3 length: 18 amino acids.

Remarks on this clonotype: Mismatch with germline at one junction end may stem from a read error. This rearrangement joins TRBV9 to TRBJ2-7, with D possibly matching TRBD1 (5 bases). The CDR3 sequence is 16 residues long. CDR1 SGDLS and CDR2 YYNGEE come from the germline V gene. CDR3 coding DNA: TGTGCCAGCAGCGCTCGCGGACAAATCACTTCCTCCGAGCAGTACTTC. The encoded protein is CASSARGQITSSEQYF.

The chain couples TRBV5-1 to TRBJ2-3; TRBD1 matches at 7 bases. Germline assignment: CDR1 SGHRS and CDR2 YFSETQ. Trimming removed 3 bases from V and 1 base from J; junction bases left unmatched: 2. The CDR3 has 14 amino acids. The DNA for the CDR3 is TGCGCCAGCAGCTGGGGGACAGGCACAGATACGCAGTATTTT. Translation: CASSWGTGTDTQYF.

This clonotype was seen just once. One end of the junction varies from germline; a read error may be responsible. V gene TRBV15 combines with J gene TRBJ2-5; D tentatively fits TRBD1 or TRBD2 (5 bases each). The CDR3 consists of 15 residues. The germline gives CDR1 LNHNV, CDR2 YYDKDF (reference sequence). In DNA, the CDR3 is TGTACCACCAGCGGAATACAGGCGATAGGGGAGACCCAGTACTTC. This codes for CTTSGIQAIGETQYF.

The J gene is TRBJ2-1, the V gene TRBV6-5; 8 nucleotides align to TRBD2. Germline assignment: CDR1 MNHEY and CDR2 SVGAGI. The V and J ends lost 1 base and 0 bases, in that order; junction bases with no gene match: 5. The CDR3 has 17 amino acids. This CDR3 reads CASSYFSSGSSYNEQFF. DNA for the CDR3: TGTGCCAGCAGTTACTTTTCGAGCGGGAGCTCCTACAATGAGCAGTTCTTC.

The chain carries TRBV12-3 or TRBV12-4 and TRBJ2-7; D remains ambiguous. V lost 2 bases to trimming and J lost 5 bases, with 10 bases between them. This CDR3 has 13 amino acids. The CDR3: CASSLPPLDEQYF. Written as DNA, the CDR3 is TGTGCCAGCAGTTTACCCCCATTGGACGAGCAGTACTTC.

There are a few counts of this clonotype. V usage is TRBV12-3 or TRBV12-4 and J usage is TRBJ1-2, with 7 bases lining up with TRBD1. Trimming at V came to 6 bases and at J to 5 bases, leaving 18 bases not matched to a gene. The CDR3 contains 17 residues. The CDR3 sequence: CASSPPGQSISVYGYTF. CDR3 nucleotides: TGTGCCAGCAGCCCCCCGGGACAGTCAATCTCTGTGTATGGCTACACCTTC.

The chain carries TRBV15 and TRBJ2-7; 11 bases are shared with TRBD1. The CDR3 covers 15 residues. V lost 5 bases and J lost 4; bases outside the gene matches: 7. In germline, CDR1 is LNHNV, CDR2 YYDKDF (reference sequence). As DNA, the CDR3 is TGTGCCACCAGCGCAGGGACAGGGGGTTTATACGAGCAGTACTTC. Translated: CATSAGTGGLYEQYF.

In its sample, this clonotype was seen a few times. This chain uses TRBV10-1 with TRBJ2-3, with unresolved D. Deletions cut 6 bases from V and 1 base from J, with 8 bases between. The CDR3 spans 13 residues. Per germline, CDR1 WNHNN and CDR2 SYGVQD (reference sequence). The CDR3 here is CASRADGTDTQYF. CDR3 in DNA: TGCGCCAGCAGAGCCGACGGCACAGATACGCAGTATTTT.

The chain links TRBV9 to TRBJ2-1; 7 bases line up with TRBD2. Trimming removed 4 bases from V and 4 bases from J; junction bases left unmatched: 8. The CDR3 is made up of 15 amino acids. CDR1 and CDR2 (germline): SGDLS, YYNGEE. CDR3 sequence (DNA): TGTGCCAGCAGCACGAGCGGGACCCCTTACAATGAGCAGTTCTTC. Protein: CASSTSGTPYNEQFF.

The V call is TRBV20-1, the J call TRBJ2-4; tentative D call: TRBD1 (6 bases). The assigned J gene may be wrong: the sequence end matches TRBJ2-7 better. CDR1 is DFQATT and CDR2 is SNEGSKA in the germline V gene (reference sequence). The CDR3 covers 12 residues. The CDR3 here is CSAQQQGYEQYF. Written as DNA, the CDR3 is TGCAGTGCTCAGCAACAGGGCTACGAGCAGTACTTC.

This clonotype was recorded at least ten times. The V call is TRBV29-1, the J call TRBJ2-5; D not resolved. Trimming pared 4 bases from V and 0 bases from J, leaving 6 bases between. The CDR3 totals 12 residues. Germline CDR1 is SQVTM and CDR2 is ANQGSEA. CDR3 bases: TGCAGCGTTGGCCGGGACCAAGAGACCCAGTACTTC. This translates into CSVGRDQETQYF.

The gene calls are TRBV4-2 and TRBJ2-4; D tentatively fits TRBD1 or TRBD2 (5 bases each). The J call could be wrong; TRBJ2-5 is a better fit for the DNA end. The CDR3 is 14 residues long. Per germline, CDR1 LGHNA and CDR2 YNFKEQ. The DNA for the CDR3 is TGTGCCAGCGGGGACGGGGCAGGAGAGGGGACCCAGTACTTC. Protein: CASGDGAGEGTQYF.

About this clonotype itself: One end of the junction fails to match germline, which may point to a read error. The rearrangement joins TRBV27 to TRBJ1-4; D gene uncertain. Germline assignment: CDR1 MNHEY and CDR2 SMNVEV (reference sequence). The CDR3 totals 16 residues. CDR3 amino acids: CAGSFESGETNEKLFF. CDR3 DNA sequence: TGTGCCGGCAGTTTTGAGTCCGGGGAGACTAATGAAAAACTGTTTTTT.

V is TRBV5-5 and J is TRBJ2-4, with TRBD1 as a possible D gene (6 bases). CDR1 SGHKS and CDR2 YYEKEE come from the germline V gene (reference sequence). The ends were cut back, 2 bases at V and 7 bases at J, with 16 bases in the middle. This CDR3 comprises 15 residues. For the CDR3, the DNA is TGTGCCAGCAGCTTAACCGGGACACAGAGGAACATTCAGTACTTC. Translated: CASSLTGTQRNIQYF.

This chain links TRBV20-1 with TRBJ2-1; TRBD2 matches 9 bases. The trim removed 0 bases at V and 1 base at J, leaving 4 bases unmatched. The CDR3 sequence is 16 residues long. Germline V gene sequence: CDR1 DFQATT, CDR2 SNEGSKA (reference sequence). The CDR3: CSARDGTSGSYNEQFF. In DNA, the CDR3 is TGCAGTGCTAGAGATGGAACTAGCGGGTCCTACAATGAGCAGTTCTTC.

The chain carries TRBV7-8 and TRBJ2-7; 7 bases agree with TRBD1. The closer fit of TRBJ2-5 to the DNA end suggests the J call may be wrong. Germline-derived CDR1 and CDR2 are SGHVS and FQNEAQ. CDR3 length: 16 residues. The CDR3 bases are TGTGCCAGCAGCTTAGCGGGGTTCAGGGGGAAAGAGACCCAGTACTTC. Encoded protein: CASSLAGFRGKETQYF.

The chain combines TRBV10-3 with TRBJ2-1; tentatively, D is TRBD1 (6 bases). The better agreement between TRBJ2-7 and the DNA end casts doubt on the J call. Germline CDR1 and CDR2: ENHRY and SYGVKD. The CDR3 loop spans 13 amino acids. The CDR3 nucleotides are TGTGCCGGACAGACTGACCCCTACAATGAGCAGTACTTC. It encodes CAGQTDPYNEQYF.

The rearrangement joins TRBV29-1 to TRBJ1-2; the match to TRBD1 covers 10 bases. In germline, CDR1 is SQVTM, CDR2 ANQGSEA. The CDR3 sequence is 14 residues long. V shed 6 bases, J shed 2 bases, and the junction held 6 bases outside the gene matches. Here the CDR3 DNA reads TGCAGCGTCGGACGGACAGGGGGGAACTATGGCTACACCTTC. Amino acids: CSVGRTGGNYGYTF. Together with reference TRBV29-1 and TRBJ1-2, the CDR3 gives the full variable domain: SAVISQKPSRDICQRGTSLTIQCQVDSQVTMMFWYRQQPGQSLTLIATANQGSEATYESGFVIDKFPISRPNLTFSTLTVSNMSPEDSSIYLCSVGRTGGNYGYTFGSGTRLTVV.

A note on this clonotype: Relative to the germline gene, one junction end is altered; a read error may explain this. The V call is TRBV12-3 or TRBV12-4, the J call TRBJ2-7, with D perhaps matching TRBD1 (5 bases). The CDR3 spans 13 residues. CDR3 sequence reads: CAGSLGHSYEQYF. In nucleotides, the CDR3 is TGTGCCGGCAGTTTAGGACACAGCTACGAGCAGTACTTC.